This TCR beta chain stems from a study of T cells after yellow fever vaccination. Whole-study context: Those fractions that held only low numbers of cells were prepared using the SMART-Seq v4 Ultra Low Input RNA kit.

A 5'RACE template-switching step, the method used to make TCR cDNA, added a universal primer site and UMIs. TCRdb analysed the 5' RACE reads with MiXCR anew, one entry per CDR3 protein. The sample has hundreds of thousands of distinct CDR3 sequences, around 4% seen once. Study-level findings and limits: Peak timing came faster in the weaker secondary response, day 5 versus 15. Post-booster reappearance was seen for most primary-vaccination clones (around 96% CD4, about 88% CD8).

This CDR3 contains 15 residues. V shed 0 bases, J shed 4 bases, and the junction held 2 bases outside the gene matches. The V gene's germline CDR1 is MGHRA and CDR2 YSYEKL. This clonotype has ten or more counts. Antigen: not known. This clonotype was obtained from a man younger than 30 who received the YFV17D yellow fever vaccine. Specimen: PBMCs, collected on the day of the yellow fever booster vaccination. This chain links TRBV4-1 with TRBJ2-3, with TRBD1 matching 9 bases. The CDR3 nucleotides are TGCGCCAGCAGCCAAGAACAGGGGGCTCCAGATACGCAGTATTTT. This sequence encodes CASSQEQGAPDTQYF.